This T cell receptor (beta chain) was obtained from a study of vaccination effects on CD4 cells after COVID-19. Assay: immunoSEQ multiplex PCR; the TCRdb copy retains only in-frame clones and omits some. The sample holds 65,000 to 90,000 clones, 73% seen once. Study-wide points: Few convalescent patients were studied, and early post-infection samples were lacking.

A remark on this clone: Its antigen is still unknown.

Culture lasted 10 days before CD4+ T cell isolation. The vaccine given was either BNT162b2 or mRNA-1273, in two doses. The sequences come from CD4+ T cells from PBMCs cultured without peptide, collected after COVID-19 vaccination. This TCR derives from a human donor who received a COVID-19 vaccine.

The DNA of the CDR3 is TGTGCCAGTAGAAAATTTACCGGGACAGGACAAGAGACCCAGTACTTC. It codes for CASRKFTGTGQETQYF. The gene calls are TRBV19 and TRBJ2-5; 8 bases line up with TRBD1. This CDR3 region has 16 residues. Germline CDR1 is LNHDA and CDR2 is SQIVND (reference sequence). After removal of 6 bases from V and 2 bases from J, the junction contained 11 bases not matched to a gene.